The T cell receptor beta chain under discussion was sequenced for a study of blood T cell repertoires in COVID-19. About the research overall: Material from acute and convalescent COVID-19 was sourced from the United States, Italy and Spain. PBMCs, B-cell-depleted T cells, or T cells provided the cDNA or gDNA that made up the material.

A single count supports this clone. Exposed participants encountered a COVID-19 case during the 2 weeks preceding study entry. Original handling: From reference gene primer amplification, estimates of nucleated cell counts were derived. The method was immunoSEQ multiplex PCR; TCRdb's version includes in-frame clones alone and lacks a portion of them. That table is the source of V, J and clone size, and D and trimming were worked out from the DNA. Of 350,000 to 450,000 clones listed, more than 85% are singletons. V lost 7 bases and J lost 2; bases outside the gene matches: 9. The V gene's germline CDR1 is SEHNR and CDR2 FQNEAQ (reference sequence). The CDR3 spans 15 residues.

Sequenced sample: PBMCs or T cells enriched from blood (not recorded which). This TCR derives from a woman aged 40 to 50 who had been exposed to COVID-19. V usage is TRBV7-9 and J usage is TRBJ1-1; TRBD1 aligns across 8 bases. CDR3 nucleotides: TGTGCCAGCACCGACATCAGGGGGCGTAACACTGAAGCTTTCTTT. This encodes CASTDIRGRNTEAFF. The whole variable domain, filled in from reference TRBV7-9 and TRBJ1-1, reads DTGVSQNPRHKITKRGQNVTFRCDPISEHNRLYWYRQTLGQGPEFLTYFQNEAQLEKSRLLSDRFSAERPKGSFSTLEIQRTEQGDSAMYLCASTDIRGRNTEAFFGQGTRLTVV.